The 32 T cell receptor beta chains below come from one sample, sequenced in a study of Tregs in tolerant kidney transplant recipients. Related graft donors supplied nonmyeloablative bone marrow transplants, and mixed chimerism was transient. Produced via immunoSEQ multiplex PCR; TCRdb's table is partial and in-frame only. Altogether about 50,000 clones are present, around nine tenths being singletons, with the ten largest covering about 16%. Material: CD8+ T cells from blood (PBMCs), obtained 12 months after the transplant. The receptors were gathered from a human patient who received a combined kidney and bone marrow transplant. Certain T cells may be donor cells from the graft.

This chain connects TRBV7-6 to TRBJ2-7, with D maybe TRBD2 (6 bases). This CDR3 contains 13 residues. The germline CDR1 and CDR2 sequences are SGHVS and FNYEAQ. V lost 3 bases and J lost 0, with 6 bases in between. This CDR3 is CASSFGSSYEQYF. The CDR3 nucleotides are TGTGCCAGCAGCTTCGGGAGCTCCTACGAGCAGTACTTC.

Turning to this clone: Other DNA sequences within the sample encode an identical CDR3. The genes are TRBV7-6 and TRBJ1-6, with 7 nucleotides matching TRBD1. From germline, CDR1 is SGHVS and CDR2 FNYEAQ. The ends lost 5 bases at V and 7 bases at J; junction bases unmatched: 5. The CDR3 consists of 14 residues. The CDR3 region is CASSRDSSNSPLHF. DNA of the CDR3: TGTGCCAGCAGCCGGGACAGCTCAAATTCACCCCTCCACTTT.

This clone was observed a single time. CDR3 DNA: TGTGCCAGCAGCTTAGTAGTCAAAGATACGCAGTATTTT. Translating gives CASSLVVKDTQYF. The chain couples TRBV11-3 to TRBJ2-3; D gene ambiguous. The germline V and J ends were trimmed by 1 base and 5 bases, with 7 bases remaining between them. This CDR3 comprises 13 residues. Per germline, CDR1 SGHNT and CDR2 YENEEA.

The J gene is TRBJ2-7, the V gene TRBV27; D may be TRBD1 (5 bases). Germline V lookup: CDR1 MNHEY, CDR2 SMNVEV (reference sequence). V was pared by 5 bases and J by 0 bases, with 14 bases between. This CDR3 is built from 15 residues. The CDR3 coding sequence is TGTGCCAGCAGTCCCATCCAGGACAACTCCTACGAGCAGTACTTC. It yields the protein CASSPIQDNSYEQYF.

V and J are TRBV9 and TRBJ1-2, with 7 bases lining up with TRBD1. The CDR3 has 16 residues. With V trimmed by 7 bases and J by 6 bases, 18 bases remained unmatched. Per germline, CDR1 SGDLS and CDR2 YYNGEE. The CDR3 DNA reads TGTGCCAGCTGTCCAGGCTCTACAGGGGAAATGAATGGCTACACCTTC. Residues: CASCPGSTGEMNGYTF.

The chain employs TRBV4-3 and TRBJ2-1; 11 positions agree with TRBD2. Losses at the gene ends were 3 bases for V and 1 base for J; bases not matched to a gene: 2. Germline CDR1 LGHNA, CDR2 YSLEER. There are 16 residues in the CDR3. The CDR3 loop is CASSQRLAGSYNEQFF. CDR3 DNA sequence: TGCGCCAGCAGCCAGAGACTAGCGGGATCCTACAATGAGCAGTTCTTC.

This clone was seen only once. The V and J genes are TRBV28 and TRBJ1-5; D not certain. V was trimmed by 2 bases and J by 6 bases, leaving 14 bases between them. Per germline, CDR1 MDHEN and CDR2 SYDVKM. The CDR3 runs to 15 residues. CDR3 in amino acids: CASSLTAAAGQPQHF. CDR3 bases: TGTGCCAGCAGTTTAACCGCAGCGGCGGGTCAGCCCCAGCATTTT.

This rearrangement joins TRBV29-1 to TRBJ1-2, with D possibly TRBD1 on 5 matching bases. In germline, CDR1 is SQVTM, CDR2 ANQGSEA. This CDR3 is 13 amino acids long. The V end was cut by 7 bases, the J end by 2 bases, with 14 bases between. The CDR3: CSAEDTFNYGYTF. CDR3 DNA sequence: TGCAGCGCAGAGGACACCTTCAACTATGGCTACACCTTC.

Written as DNA, the CDR3 is TGTGCCAGTAGCCGTCTGGGAGCGGTCGCCCCCTACGAGCAGTACTTC. Encoded protein: CASSRLGAVAPYEQYF. J is TRBJ2-5 and V is TRBV19; a weak D match, TRBD2 (5 bases). Near its end, the DNA agrees better with TRBJ2-7, so the J call may be wrong. This CDR3 contains 16 residues. CDR1 LNHDA and CDR2 SQIVND come from the germline V gene (reference sequence).

As for this clone: The junction departs from the called germline gene at one end, perhaps through a read error. Within the sample, other DNA sequences also encode this same CDR3. The chain combines TRBV30 with TRBJ1-2; TRBD1 matches 10 bases. This CDR3 spans 13 amino acids. Per the germline V gene, CDR1 is GTSNPN and CDR2 is SVGIG (reference sequence). CDR3 sequence (DNA): TGCGCCTGGAGTACCGGGACAGGGGATGGCTACACCTTC. It yields the protein CAWSTGTGDGYTF.

The chain uses TRBV19 and TRBJ1-5, with a possible D match to TRBD1 (6 bases). This CDR3 is 16 amino acids long. Trimming pared 1 base from V and 0 bases from J, leaving 10 bases between. Germline CDR1 LNHDA, CDR2 SQIVND (reference sequence). CDR3 loop: CASSIAGAYSNQPQHF. CDR3 coding DNA: TGTGCCAGTAGTATAGCAGGGGCTTATAGCAATCAGCCCCAGCATTTT.

The chain recombines TRBV11-3 with TRBJ2-5, with TRBD1 matching 8 bases. CDR1 is SGHNT and CDR2 is YENEEA in the germline V gene. There are 14 residues in the CDR3. The J segment lost 5 bases and the V segment lost 2 bases, leaving 4 bases of the junction unmatched. The CDR3 DNA follows: TGTGCCAGCAGCTTACCAGGGGGCGCGGAGACCCAGTACTTC. This encodes CASSLPGGAETQYF.

The chain recombines TRBV21-1 with TRBJ1-1. TRBV21-1 counts as a pseudogene. The CDR3 length is 13 residues. The CDR3 DNA reads as TGTGCCAGCAGCGGCGACGGGAGCACTGAAGCTTTCTTT. This encodes CASSGDGSTEAFF.

The gene calls are TRBV7-6 and TRBJ1-1, with 8 bases aligning to TRBD1. Germline V gene sequence: CDR1 SGHVS, CDR2 FNYEAQ. V lost 5 bases and J lost 0; bases outside the gene matches: 5. This CDR3 contains 15 residues. CDR3 loop: CASSPWTGMNTEAFF. In nucleotides, the CDR3 is TGTGCCAGCAGCCCCTGGACAGGGATGAACACTGAAGCTTTCTTT.

The V call is TRBV19, the J call TRBJ1-1; the D is unclear. Germline lookup yields CDR1 LNHDA and CDR2 SQIVND (reference sequence). This CDR3 contains 15 residues. Deletions cut 3 bases from V and 1 base from J, with 12 bases between. CDR3 bases: TGTGCCAGTAGTATTTGGGCAGAGACGAACACTGAAGCTTTCTTT. Protein product: CASSIWAETNTEAFF.

The rearrangement links TRBV10-2 to TRBJ1-2, with a possible D match to TRBD1 (5 bases). The CDR3 is 11 residues long. The germline gives CDR1 WSHSY, CDR2 SAAADI. V lost 7 bases and J 8 bases, leaving 11 bases between the germline ends. The DNA of the CDR3 is TGCGCCAGCATGGGGGGTAGGGGCTACACCTTC. Its protein is CASMGGRGYTF.

This chain links TRBV18 with TRBJ2-1, with 9 bases lining up with TRBD1. CDR3 length: 15 amino acids. With V trimmed by 4 bases and J by 8 bases, 9 bases remained unmatched. Germline V CDR1 and CDR2: KGHSH, LQKENI. CDR3 nucleotide sequence: TGTGCCAGCTCACATACAGGGGGCGCTTTCGATGAGCAGTTCTTC. This translates into CASSHTGGAFDEQFF.

This clone was found once. The rearrangement uses TRBV12-2 and TRBJ2-5; TRBD2 is the table's D call and was not checked against the DNA. TRBV12-2 is listed as a pseudogene. The CDR3 spans 11 residues. DNA for the CDR3: TGTGCAAGTCGCCCGTCTAGCGGGAGGCACTTC. Protein sequence: CASRPSSGRHF.

The CDR3 DNA is TGTGCCAGCAGCCAAGTCCCCGGGGGATGGGGGGAGCAGTACTTC. Its protein is CASSQVPGGWGEQYF. The chain joins TRBV4-2 to TRBJ2-7, with a possible D match to TRBD2 (6 bases). CDR1 is LGHNA and CDR2 is YNFKEQ in the germline V gene. The CDR3 is 15 amino acids. The V gene lost 1 base and the J gene lost 7 bases, with 17 bases spanning the gap.

The chain is built from TRBV6-4 and TRBJ2-3; D possibly corresponds to TRBD2 (6 bases). The germline V and J ends were trimmed by 5 bases and 0 bases, with 6 bases remaining between them. The V gene's germline CDR1 is MRHNA and CDR2 SNTAGT. The CDR3 has 13 amino acids. The CDR3: CASSSGSTDTQYF. CDR3 coding DNA: TGTGCCAGCAGTAGCGGGAGCACAGATACGCAGTATTTT.

Here the CDR3 DNA reads TGTGCCAGCAGCCCCTCGGGAGGGAGGGCTCTCTACGAGCAGTACTTC. It encodes CASSPSGGRALYEQYF. V gene TRBV7-9 combines with J gene TRBJ2-7, with 8 positions matching TRBD2. The CDR3 covers 16 residues. Trimming removed 5 bases from V and 3 bases from J; junction bases left unmatched: 12. The V gene's germline CDR1 is SEHNR and CDR2 FQNEAQ (reference sequence).

A note on this clone: Other nucleotide sequences in the sample specify the same CDR3. The chain links TRBV7-9 to TRBJ1-2, with 11 nucleotides matching TRBD1. The CDR3 loop spans 14 amino acids. Germline V lookup: CDR1 SEHNR, CDR2 FQNEAQ (reference sequence). With V trimmed by 7 bases and J by 3 bases, 4 bases remained unmatched. The DNA for the CDR3 is TGTGCCAGCACTCCGGGACAGGGGGACTATGGCTACACCTTC. It encodes CASTPGQGDYGYTF.

The chain uses TRBV7-9 and TRBJ1-2, with D possibly matching TRBD1 (6 bases). Germline V gives CDR1 SEHNR, CDR2 FQNEAQ (reference sequence). Trimming removed 4 bases at V and 5 bases at J, with 17 bases between. This CDR3 region has 15 residues. CDR3 loop: CASSSSRTDRYGYTF. Here the CDR3 DNA reads TGTGCCAGCAGCTCGTCACGGACAGATAGATATGGCTACACCTTC.

V and J are TRBV7-9 and TRBJ1-1; 7 bases agree with TRBD1. The length of the CDR3 is 13 residues. Germline trimming cut 5 bases from V and 8 bases from J; bases unmatched to any gene: 8. The germline V gene encodes CDR1 SEHNR and CDR2 FQNEAQ (reference sequence). Here the CDR3 reads CASSRGQETEAFF. The CDR3 coding sequence is TGTGCCAGCAGCCGAGGACAGGAGACAGAAGCTTTCTTT.

This chain uses TRBV27 with TRBJ2-1; weak D call: TRBD2 (6 bases). The CDR3 length is 14 residues. V was pared by 6 bases and J by 7 bases, with 16 bases between. Germline assignment: CDR1 MNHEY and CDR2 SMNVEV (reference sequence). The CDR3 loop is CASRRGFPGNEQFF. DNA for the CDR3: TGTGCCAGCAGGCGGGGTTTCCCGGGGAATGAGCAGTTCTTC.

The V gene is TRBV5-1, the J gene TRBJ1-1; no definite D call. CDR1 is SGHRS, CDR2 YFSETQ, per germline. V lost 0 bases and J 4 bases, leaving 10 bases between the germline ends. The CDR3 is 14 amino acids. The CDR3 DNA reads as TGCGCCAGCAGCTTGGGAGCGGGTAGCACTGAAGCTTTCTTT. This gives the protein CASSLGAGSTEAFF.

The rearrangement joins TRBV5-6 to TRBJ2-2; D perhaps matches TRBD1 (5 bases). The germline CDR1 and CDR2 sequences are SGHDT and YYEEEE. V shed 0 bases and J shed 9 bases, with 12 bases lying between them. The CDR3 spans 14 residues. The CDR3 loop is CASSLVSQGRELFF. CDR3 in DNA: TGTGCCAGCAGCTTGGTATCCCAGGGAAGGGAGCTGTTTTTT.

V usage is TRBV6-1 and J usage is TRBJ1-1, with 12 bases identical to TRBD1. The V segment lost 2 bases and the J segment 3 bases; nucleotides outside the gene matches: 4. CDR3 length: 16 amino acids. CDR1 and CDR2 (germline): MNHNS, SASEGT. The CDR3 is CASSEPGQGADTEAFF. In DNA form, the CDR3 reads TGTGCCAGCAGTGAACCGGGACAGGGGGCCGACACTGAAGCTTTCTTT.

The chain links TRBV11-3 to TRBJ2-7; D may be TRBD2 (5 bases). The CDR3 is made up of 12 amino acids. V was trimmed by 0 bases and J by 6 bases, leaving 6 bases between them. Germline V gives CDR1 SGHNT, CDR2 YENEEA. CDR3 DNA sequence: TGTGCCAGCAGCTTAGACAGCGGCGAGCAGTACTTC. Protein: CASSLDSGEQYF. The entire variable domain, with the rest obtained from reference TRBV11-3 and TRBJ2-7, is as follows: EAGVVQSPRYKIIEKKQPVAFWCNPISGHNTLYWYLQNLGQGPELLIRYENEEAVDDSQLPKDRFSAERLKGVDSTLKIQPAELGDSAVYLCASSLDSGEQYFGPGTRLTVT.

This chain connects TRBV6-6 to TRBJ2-5, with 9 nucleotides matching TRBD1. V was pared by 9 bases and J by 2 bases, with 4 bases of the junction left unmatched. CDR3 length: 13 amino acids. In germline, CDR1 is MNHNY, CDR2 SVGAGI (reference sequence). CDR3 coding DNA: TGTGCCAGTATGGACAGGGGACAAGAGACCCAGTACTTC. Encoded protein: CASMDRGQETQYF.

V usage is TRBV27 and J usage is TRBJ2-7, with 8 bases identical to TRBD2. This CDR3 region has 17 residues. V was clipped by 6 bases and J by 3 bases; unmatched bases: 16. Germline V lookup: CDR1 MNHEY, CDR2 SMNVEV (reference sequence). The CDR3 spells CASRVFPSGGGYYEQYF. The CDR3 coding sequence is TGTGCCAGCAGGGTTTTTCCTAGTGGCGGGGGGTACTACGAGCAGTACTTC.

This chain joins TRBV4-2 and TRBJ2-7; 8 bases map to TRBD1. Trimming took 0 bases from V and 0 from J; bases not matched to a gene: 10. Germline values: CDR1 LGHNA, CDR2 YNFKEQ. This CDR3 has 18 amino acids. The CDR3 protein is CASSQDRQGAGLSYEQYF. In DNA form, the CDR3 reads TGTGCCAGCAGCCAAGATCGTCAGGGGGCGGGACTCTCCTACGAGCAGTACTTC.